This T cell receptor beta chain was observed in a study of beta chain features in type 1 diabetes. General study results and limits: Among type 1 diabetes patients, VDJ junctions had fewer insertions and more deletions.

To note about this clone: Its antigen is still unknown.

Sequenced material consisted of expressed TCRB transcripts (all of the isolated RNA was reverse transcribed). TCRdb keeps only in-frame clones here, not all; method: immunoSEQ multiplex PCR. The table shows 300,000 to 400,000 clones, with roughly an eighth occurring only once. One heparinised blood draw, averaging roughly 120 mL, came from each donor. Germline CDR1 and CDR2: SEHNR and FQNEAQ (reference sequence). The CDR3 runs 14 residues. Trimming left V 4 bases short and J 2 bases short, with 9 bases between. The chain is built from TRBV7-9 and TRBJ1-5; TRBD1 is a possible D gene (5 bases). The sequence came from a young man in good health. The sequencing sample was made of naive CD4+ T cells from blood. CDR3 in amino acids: CASSSRGGNQPQHF. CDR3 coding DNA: TGTGCCAGCAGCTCTAGGGGTGGCAATCAGCCCCAGCATTTT.